This T cell receptor (beta chain) was captured by sequencing in a study of T cell changes during pregnancy in multiple sclerosis. The CDR3 covers 16 residues. The germline V gene has CDR1 SGHRS and CDR2 YFSETQ. Trimming took off 4 bases at V and 1 base at J, with 15 bases between the two ends. Only in-frame clones appear in the TCRdb table, and some are missing; sequencing was by immunoSEQ multiplex PCR. The sample includes tens of thousands of clones, about 94% of them seen just once. The sequenced sample was CD4+ T cells from peripheral blood mononuclear cells, obtained in the second trimester of pregnancy. The chain employs TRBV5-1 and TRBJ2-1, with D maybe TRBD1 (7 bases). This TCR was recovered from a female donor with multiple sclerosis, enrolled in a pregnancy study. The CDR3 bases are TGCGCCAGCAGCGCGGGACAGCGCGGGTCCTACAATGAGCAGTTCTTC. Protein product: CASSAGQRGSYNEQFF.